Presented here are 22 T cell receptor beta chains from one specimen sequenced in a study of shared clonotypes between healthy human individuals. Sequencing used immunoSEQ multiplex PCR; TCRdb keeps in-frame clones, though not all of them. The table includes around 1.9 million clones, under 95% detected once. Selected positively for CCR7 and CD45RO-negative, naive CD8 cells excluded terminally differentiated effector memory CD45RA+ cells. Material for sequencing was naive CD8+ T cells from PBMCs. These receptors were collected from a young man in good health. Some clones in this sample may be carry-over from other donors' samples.

This chain uses TRBV21-1 with TRBJ2-1; TRBD1, the table's D call, was not compared with the DNA. TRBV21-1 is a listed pseudogene. The CDR3 contains 17 residues. The DNA for the CDR3 is TGTGCCAGCAGCAAAGGGAATAAGGGACAGGGGGTGAATGAGCAGTTCTTC. Amino acids: CASSKGNKGQGVNEQFF.

CDR3 sequence: CASSTSQYEQYF. The CDR3 nucleotides are TGTGCCAGCAGCACCTCTCAGTACGAGCAGTACTTC. The genes are TRBV5-5 and TRBJ2-7; D not certain. V was cut by 4 bases and J by 4 bases, with 9 bases left in between. The CDR3 has 12 amino acids. Per germline, CDR1 SGHKS and CDR2 YYEKEE (reference sequence).

The chain has TRBV5-6 and TRBJ2-1; D may correspond to TRBD1 or TRBD2 (5 bases each). Trimming cost V 2 bases and J 7 bases, with 13 bases left between them. Per the germline V gene, CDR1 is SGHDT and CDR2 is YYEEEE. This CDR3 is 14 amino acids long. The CDR3 is CASSFRGRENEQFF. CDR3 nucleotides: TGTGCCAGCAGCTTCCGGGGCCGAGAGAATGAGCAGTTCTTC.

The gene calls are TRBV27 and TRBJ2-3, with 9 bases identical to TRBD2. This CDR3 contains 15 residues. Germline V gene lookup returns CDR1 MNHEY and CDR2 SMNVEV (reference sequence). V was pared by 3 bases and J by 6 bases, with 7 bases of the junction left unmatched. CDR3 nucleotide sequence: TGTGCCAGCAGTTTCAGTAGCGGGAGTTTTGATACGCAGTATTTT. Its translation: CASSFSSGSFDTQYF.

The genes are TRBV6-1 and TRBJ2-3, with D possibly TRBD1 on 5 matching bases. V was shortened by 5 bases and J by 9 bases, with 21 bases between the two germline ends. Germline CDR1 is MNHNS and CDR2 is SASEGT. The CDR3 runs to 15 residues. The CDR3 sequence: CASSPVLSDYRTQYF. The CDR3 DNA reads TGTGCCAGCAGTCCAGTATTATCAGATTACAGGACGCAGTATTTT.

This clone was counted between two and nine times. V and J are TRBV7-9 and TRBJ1-1, with no clear D. The CDR3 is 14 residues long. Trimming stripped 5 bases from V and 0 bases from J, with 10 bases between. Germline V lookup: CDR1 SEHNR, CDR2 FQNEAQ (reference sequence). Here the CDR3 reads CASSQPKMNTEAFF. CDR3 nucleotides: TGTGCCAGCAGCCAGCCAAAGATGAACACTGAAGCTTTCTTT.

The gene calls are TRBV4-1 and TRBJ2-3, with 7 bases lining up with TRBD2. Germline CDR1 MGHRA, CDR2 YSYEKL. V shed 5 bases, J shed 0 bases, and the junction held 8 bases outside the gene matches. The CDR3 runs to 16 residues. Here the CDR3 reads CASSSSSGMSTDTQYF. CDR3 nucleotides: TGCGCCAGCAGCTCCAGCAGCGGGATGAGCACAGATACGCAGTATTTT.

The chain has TRBV27 and TRBJ2-7; no reliable D call. Germline-derived CDR1 and CDR2 are MNHEY and SMNVEV (reference sequence). The length of the CDR3 is 14 residues. Between the trimmed V and J ends, which lost 2 bases and 3 bases, there was a span of 11 bases. The CDR3 DNA sequence: TGTGCCAGCAGTTTACGTCCGTTAAACTACGAGCAGTACTTC. Amino acids: CASSLRPLNYEQYF.

V usage is TRBV6-4 and J usage is TRBJ2-1, with TRBD1 matching 7 bases. The V gene's germline CDR1 is MRHNA and CDR2 SNTAGT. The CDR3 has 13 residues. V was pared by 6 bases and J by 6 bases, with 5 bases of the junction left unmatched. The CDR3, as DNA: TGTGCCAGCAGAGACAGGGACACCAATGAGCAGTTCTTC. The encoded protein is CASRDRDTNEQFF.

The CDR3 here is CATGKAPPNQPQHF. CDR3 in DNA: TGTGCCACCGGAAAAGCCCCCCCCAATCAGCCCCAGCATTTT. The chain links TRBV6-5 to TRBJ1-5, with unresolved D. Germline assignment: CDR1 MNHEY and CDR2 SVGAGI. V was cut by 10 bases and J by 3 bases, with 16 bases left in between. The CDR3 sequence is 14 residues long.

The chain has TRBV6-1 and TRBJ2-1, with 7 bases that match TRBD2. CDR1 and CDR2 (germline): MNHNS, SASEGT. There are 17 residues in the CDR3. The junction had 10 bases not matched to a gene; V was cut back by 2 bases and J by 3 bases. In nucleotides, the CDR3 is TGTGCCAGCAGTGAAACTCGGGGCGGGAGTGGCTACAATGAGCAGTTCTTC. This codes for CASSETRGGSGYNEQFF.

The chain couples TRBV5-4 to TRBJ2-7; a possible D gene is TRBD2 (5 bases). V was pared by 4 bases and J by 0 bases, with 8 bases between. The CDR3 sequence is 13 residues long. Germline loops: CDR1 SGHNT, CDR2 YYREEE (reference sequence). CDR3 in amino acids: CASSRGLSYEQYF. The DNA of the CDR3 is TGTGCCAGCAGCAGAGGACTCTCCTACGAGCAGTACTTC.

The V gene is TRBV27, the J gene TRBJ2-7, with a weak D call TRBD1 (5 bases). Trimming stripped 0 bases from V and 3 bases from J, with 12 bases between. The CDR3 has 15 amino acids. The V gene's germline CDR1 is MNHEY and CDR2 SMNVEV (reference sequence). The CDR3 protein is CASSLSARVNYEQYF. The CDR3 bases are TGTGCCAGCAGTTTATCGGCCAGGGTGAACTACGAGCAGTACTTC.

The CDR3 here is CASSYTGAGGYTF. The CDR3 nucleotides read TGTGCCAGCAGTTACACAGGGGCAGGGGGCTACACCTTC. This sequence joins TRBV6-5 and TRBJ1-2; 7 bases match TRBD1. Germline-derived CDR1 and CDR2 are MNHEY and SVGAGI. V dropped 2 bases and J dropped 8; count of bases not matched to a gene: 5. The CDR3 is made up of 13 amino acids.

The CDR3 region has the DNA TGCAGCGTTGTAGTTTCGAACACCGGGGAGCTGTTTTTT. Encoded protein: CSVVVSNTGELFF. This chain joins TRBV29-1 and TRBJ2-2; D is uncertain. The ends were cut back, 4 bases at V and 0 bases at J, with 6 bases in the middle. CDR1 is SQVTM, CDR2 ANQGSEA, per germline. The CDR3 is 13 amino acids.

Points on this clone: The sample has other DNA sequences that encode this CDR3 too. V is TRBV27 and J is TRBJ1-5; D remains ambiguous. This CDR3 comprises 14 residues. Trimming removed 2 bases from V and 1 base from J, with 6 bases in between. CDR1 and CDR2 (germline): MNHEY, SMNVEV (reference sequence). The CDR3 region is CASSLAGSNQPQHF. As DNA, the CDR3 is TGTGCCAGCAGTTTAGCGGGGAGCAATCAGCCCCAGCATTTT.

For this clone: Different DNA sequences within this sample yield the same CDR3. This chain uses TRBV4-1 with TRBJ2-7; D is uncertain. Germline V CDR1 and CDR2: MGHRA, YSYEKL. Trimming left V 2 bases short and J 4 bases short, with 9 bases between. This CDR3 region has 13 residues. The CDR3 DNA follows: TGCGCCAGCAGCCAATCCATAACTTACGAGCAGTACTTC. It translates to CASSQSITYEQYF.

This rearrangement joins TRBV28 to TRBJ1-5; D is ambiguous. The CDR3 length is 11 residues. Between the trimmed V and J ends, which lost 5 bases and 11 bases, there was a span of 10 bases. From germline, CDR1 is MDHEN and CDR2 SYDVKM. CDR3 in amino acids: CASSPLRTQHF. The CDR3 DNA reads as TGTGCCAGCAGTCCCCTTCGGACCCAGCATTTT. Full variable domain (rest looked up from reference TRBV28 and TRBJ1-5): DVKVTQSSRYLVKRTGEKVFLECVQDMDHENMFWYRQDPGLGLRLIYFSYDVKMKEKGDIPEGYSVSREKKERFSLILESASTNQTSMYLCASSPLRTQHFGDGTRLSIL.

V gene TRBV29-1 combines with J gene TRBJ2-7, with 7 nucleotides matching TRBD1. The V and J ends lost 5 bases and 2 bases, in that order; junction bases with no gene match: 6. The CDR3 runs 13 residues. Germline assignment: CDR1 SQVTM and CDR2 ANQGSEA. The CDR3 coding sequence is TGCAGCGTTCAGACAGGGAGAACCTACGAGCAGTACTTC. Protein product: CSVQTGRTYEQYF.

This chain joins TRBV14 and TRBJ1-2; a possible D gene is TRBD1 (6 bases). This CDR3 spans 15 amino acids. Trimming removed 0 bases at V and 8 bases at J, with 16 bases between. Germline V gene lookup returns CDR1 SGHDN and CDR2 FVKESK. DNA of the CDR3: TGTGCCAGCAGCCAAGATCTTAGGGGGGTTGACGGCTACACCTTC. Protein product: CASSQDLRGVDGYTF.

This clone was counted between two and nine times. The chain carries TRBV7-3 and TRBJ1-1, with TRBD1 matching over 9 bases. CDR1 is SGHTA, CDR2 FQGTGA, per germline. After removal of 4 bases from V and 3 bases from J, the junction contained 6 bases not matched to a gene. The CDR3 has 15 residues. Written as DNA, the CDR3 is TGTGCCAGCAGCTCAGAACAGGGGGCGGACACTGAAGCTTTCTTT. It translates to CASSSEQGADTEAFF.

This clone was picked up a small number of times. Other DNA variants within this sample encode the same CDR3. This chain links TRBV27 with TRBJ1-1; D is unresolved. The V end was cut by 2 bases, the J end by 4 bases, with 2 bases between. There are 11 residues in the CDR3. Germline CDR1 is MNHEY and CDR2 is SMNVEV (reference sequence). CDR3 loop: CASSLGTEAFF. The CDR3 nucleotides read TGTGCCAGCAGTTTAGGCACTGAAGCTTTCTTT.